This TCR beta chain was found in a study of shared clonotypes between healthy human individuals. As for the study in general: Donor composition was a couple of women and a few men, aged 18 to 49. Findings of the study overall: The study drew on few donors, limiting represented genetic and exposure-history diversity.

TCRdb keeps only in-frame clones here, not all; method: immunoSEQ multiplex PCR. The table records under 750,000 clones, roughly 72% of them present only once. At least ten counts were recorded for this clone. Its antigen is not known. All the donors were Caucasian adults who lived in Nashville, Tennessee. The ends were cut back, 3 bases at V and 2 bases at J, with 11 bases in the middle. The CDR3 spans 14 residues. Germline V CDR1 and CDR2: SGHAT, FQNNGV. V is TRBV11-2 and J is TRBJ2-7; D might be TRBD1 or TRBD2, each matching 6 bases. Input material: memory CD4+ T cells sorted from blood. Subset of the sample: CD45RA-negative fraction. This receptor was identified in a woman in her twenties or thirties in good health. In DNA, the CDR3 is TGTGCCAGCAGCTTTCAGGGGAGGCCCTACGAGCAGTACTTC. Its protein product is CASSFQGRPYEQYF.